This is a list of T cell receptor beta chains from one sample in a study of relationships among human T cell subsets. A single record per CDR3 protein comes from TCRdb applying MiXCR to the multiplex PCR reads. Of fewer than 15,000 distinct CDR3 sequences in the sample, roughly 68% were seen once. The material sequenced was CD4+ Th1 cells sorted from blood. The source is a man aged 35 to 55 in good health. Both conserved end residues are part of each CDR3. The D gene is left open where the match is weak. The size entry is marked missing in some rows and otherwise reads once, few, many or a size class.

CSAREQGPGTDTQYF TGCAGTGCTAGAGAACAGGGCCCAGGCACAGATACGCAGTATTTT TRBJ2-3 TRBV20-1 . 15 .
CASSPRSTGSNTQYF TGTGCCAGCAGCCCCCGGAGCACAGGGTCTAATACGCAGTATTTT TRBJ2-3 TRBV27 . 15 .
CASNEGDSSYNEQFF TGTGCCAGCAACGAAGGGGACAGCTCCTACAATGAGCAGTTCTTC TRBJ2-1 TRBV2 TRBD1 15 few
CASNGVGSYEQYF TGTGCCAGCAATGGTGTAGGCTCCTACGAGCAGTACTTC TRBJ2-7 TRBV2 . 13 few
CASSLERVTNYGYTF TGCGCCAGCAGCCTCGAGCGGGTGACTAACTATGGCTACACCTTC TRBJ1-2 TRBV5-1 . 15 .
CSATRDHYNEQFF TGCAGTGCTACCAGGGACCACTACAATGAGCAGTTCTTC TRBJ2-1 TRBV20-1 . 13 few
CSARDAKRGATDTQYF TGCAGTGCTAGAGATGCGAAGCGGGGAGCCACAGATACGCAGTATTTT TRBJ2-3 TRBV20-1 TRBD2 16 .
CARGDQPQHF TGTGCCCGCGGGGACCAGCCCCAGCATTTT TRBJ1-5 TRBV6-4 . 10 .
CASTPPPLDRGNHEQYF TGCGCCAGCACTCCTCCTCCCCTCGACAGGGGGAACCACGAGCAGTACTTC TRBJ2-7 TRBV4-1 TRBD1 17 .
CASRGLSDTQYF TGTGCCAGCAGGGGACTATCAGATACGCAGTATTTT TRBJ2-3 TRBV6-1 TRBD2 12 few
CASSLTGGTDTQYF TGTGCCAGCAGCCTAACAGGGGGAACAGATACGCAGTATTTT TRBJ2-3 TRBV7-9 TRBD1 14 few
CASKQEAGRNEQFF TGTGCCAGCAAGCAAGAGGCAGGAAGAAATGAGCAGTTCTTC TRBJ2-1 TRBV27 . 14 .
CASSKGTGTTTYEQYF TGTGCCAGTAGTAAGGGGACCGGGACAACTACCTACGAGCAGTACTTC TRBJ2-7 TRBV19 . 16 .
CASSFTAKYEQYF TGTGCCAGCAGTTTCACAGCGAAATACGAGCAGTACTTC TRBJ2-7 TRBV28 . 13 .
CSASGQGARTQYF TGCAGTGCTAGTGGGCAGGGGGCGCGAACGCAGTATTTT TRBJ2-3 TRBV20-1 TRBD1 13 few
CASSYGAGGGTGELFF TGTGCCAGCAGTTACGGGGCGGGAGGAGGCACCGGGGAGCTGTTTTTT TRBJ2-2 TRBV6-2/TRBV6-3 TRBD2 16 .
CASSYGTSGQETQYF TGTGCCAGCAGTTATGGGACTAGCGGCCAAGAGACCCAGTACTTC TRBJ2-5 TRBV28 TRBD2 15 .